Listed here are 26 T cell receptor beta chains from one sample, sequenced in a study of shared clonotypes between healthy human individuals. In the naive CD8 group, cells lacked CD45RO and were positively selected for CCR7, so terminally differentiated effector memory CD45RA+ cells were left out. Generated by immunoSEQ multiplex PCR, the TCRdb table keeps only in-frame clones and is missing some. The data hold about 2 million clones, with about 95% observed a single time. Sequencing was done on a sample of naive CD8+ T cells sorted from blood. The receptors originated from a man younger than 35 in good health.

The rearrangement links TRBV15 to TRBJ2-7, with D unresolved. V lost 0 bases and J lost 5, with 8 bases in between. CDR3 size: 13 residues. Germline V lookup: CDR1 LNHNV, CDR2 YYDKDF (reference sequence). The chain's CDR3 is CATSREHQDEQYF. The CDR3 nucleotides are TGTGCCACCAGCAGAGAACATCAAGACGAGCAGTACTTC.

About this clone: Different DNA sequences within this sample yield the same CDR3. The chain couples TRBV27 to TRBJ2-7, with 7 bases aligning to TRBD1. This CDR3 spans 13 amino acids. CDR1 and CDR2 (germline): MNHEY, SMNVEV (reference sequence). V lost 6 bases, J lost 4 bases, and 6 bases stayed unmatched. The CDR3 coding sequence is TGTGCCAGCAGGACTACAGGGGATTACGAGCAGTACTTC. Protein product: CASRTTGDYEQYF.

This clone was counted a single time. This chain joins TRBV28 and TRBJ2-7; D is possibly TRBD1 (8 bases). Trimming left V 6 bases short and J 5 bases short, with 14 bases between. The CDR3 extends over 13 amino acids. From germline, CDR1 is MDHEN and CDR2 SYDVKM. CDR3 loop: CASRPTGGDEQYF. The CDR3 DNA reads as TGTGCCAGCAGGCCTACAGGGGGGGACGAGCAGTACTTC.

V gene TRBV5-4 combines with J gene TRBJ1-2, with D hard to call. The V and J ends lost 0 bases and 10 bases respectively, with 10 bases between them. The CDR3 is 12 residues long. Germline CDR1 and CDR2: SGHNT and YYREEE (reference sequence). Written as DNA, the CDR3 is TGTGCCAGCAGCTTGGGCCTTCAGGACTACACCTTC. Translation gives CASSLGLQDYTF.

The rearrangement links TRBV4-1 to TRBJ1-1; TRBD1 agrees at 7 bases. CDR3 size: 16 residues. The germline gives CDR1 MGHRA, CDR2 YSYEKL. The junction had 4 bases not matched to a gene; V was cut back by 0 bases and J by 0 bases. CDR3: CASSQDQGGLNTEAFF. In nucleotides, the CDR3 is TGCGCCAGCAGCCAAGATCAGGGGGGCCTGAACACTGAAGCTTTCTTT.

The chain is built from TRBV5-1 and TRBJ1-6; 8 nucleotides agree with TRBD1. J gave up 9 bases and V 4 bases, and 9 bases lay outside the gene matches. This CDR3 region has 15 residues. CDR1 and CDR2 (germline): SGHRS, YFSETQ. CDR3 region: CASSPTTGEGSPLHF. The CDR3 nucleotides read TGCGCCAGCAGCCCGACGACAGGGGAGGGTTCACCCCTCCACTTT.

V and J are TRBV7-2 and TRBJ2-3; perhaps D is TRBD1 or TRBD2 (5 bases each). The V end lost 6 bases, the J end lost 0 bases, and 10 bases lay between the germline ends. Per the germline V gene, CDR1 is SGHTA and CDR2 is FQGNSA. This CDR3 has 14 residues. The CDR3 reads CASRNRDSTDTQYF. CDR3 nucleotide sequence: TGTGCCAGCAGGAACCGGGACAGCACAGATACGCAGTATTTT.

The V and J genes are TRBV29-1 and TRBJ1-1; 8 bases map to TRBD1. J lost 6 bases, V lost 3 bases, and 9 bases had no gene match. CDR1 and CDR2 from the germline V gene are SQVTM and ANQGSEA. The CDR3 totals 14 residues. CDR3 amino acids: CSVELKGQVSEAFF. The CDR3 region has the DNA TGCAGCGTTGAGTTGAAGGGACAGGTCTCTGAAGCTTTCTTT.

The rearrangement uses TRBV6-5 and TRBJ2-7; the D gene is possibly TRBD2 (5 bases). With 3 bases removed from V and 5 bases from J, the gap between germline ends came to 17 bases. The CDR3 totals 15 residues. CDR1 MNHEY and CDR2 SVGAGI come from the germline V gene. The CDR3 region is CASSYRGRPSDEQYF. DNA for the CDR3: TGTGCCAGCAGTTATCGCGGGCGTCCCTCTGACGAGCAGTACTTC.

The chain has TRBV19 and TRBJ2-1; TRBD2 agrees at 10 bases. CDR1 is LNHDA, CDR2 SQIVND, per germline (reference sequence). The CDR3 consists of 14 residues. J gave up 10 bases and V 3 bases, and 6 bases lay outside the gene matches. The CDR3 DNA follows: TGTGCCAGTAGTATTGTAGCGGGAGGATTGGAGCAGTTCTTC. It codes for CASSIVAGGLEQFF.

V and J are TRBV9 and TRBJ2-1, with TRBD2 matching 8 bases. This CDR3 spans 12 amino acids. J gave up 7 bases and V 4 bases, and 1 base lay outside the gene matches. Looked up from germline, CDR1 is SGDLS and CDR2 is YYNGEE. The chain's CDR3 is CASSRGGNEQFF. The CDR3 nucleotides are TGTGCCAGCAGCCGGGGGGGAAATGAGCAGTTCTTC.

V usage is TRBV11-2 and J usage is TRBJ2-7, with D tentatively TRBD2 (6 bases). The CDR3 runs 17 residues. The germline V and J ends were trimmed by 0 bases and 2 bases, with 17 bases remaining between them. Per the germline V gene, CDR1 is SGHAT and CDR2 is FQNNGV. The chain's CDR3 is CASSLEAGAGPPYEQYF. CDR3 nucleotide sequence: TGTGCCAGCAGCTTAGAAGCCGGGGCGGGGCCTCCCTACGAGCAGTACTTC.

The table lists this clone with a few counts. The chain joins TRBV6-6 to TRBJ1-1; D possibly corresponds to TRBD1 (5 bases). V was shortened by 7 bases and J by 6 bases, with 24 bases between the two germline ends. Germline V CDR1 and CDR2: MNHNY, SVGAGI (reference sequence). The CDR3 totals 16 residues. The CDR3, as DNA: TGTGCCAGCACCAAGGAGGGACGGACATATTTGGCTGAAGCTTTCTTT. Translating it yields CASTKEGRTYLAEAFF.

This chain uses TRBV2 with TRBJ1-3, with D perhaps TRBD1 (5 bases). Trimming took off 6 bases at V and 8 bases at J, with 17 bases between the two ends. The germline gives CDR1 SNHLY, CDR2 FYNNEI. The CDR3 has 14 amino acids. The CDR3 DNA is TGTGCCAGCAGCCCTAGGGGAAGAAGAGACACCATATATTTT. Its translation is CASSPRGRRDTIYF. Full variable domain (remainder filled in from reference TRBV2 and TRBJ1-3): EPEVTQTPSHQVTQMGQEVILRCVPISNHLYFYWYRQILGQKVEFLVSFYNNEISEKSEIFDDQFSVERPDGSNFTLKIRSTKLEDSAMYFCASSPRGRRDTIYFGEGSWLTVV.

The chain employs TRBV10-3 and TRBJ2-7; 7 nucleotides match TRBD1. With 5 bases clipped from V and 1 base from J, the junction kept 5 bases outside the gene matches. The CDR3 extends over 14 amino acids. The germline CDR1 and CDR2 sequences are ENHRY and SYGVKD. The CDR3, as DNA: TGTGCCATCAGTCATATGGACAGGTCCTACGAGCAGTACTTC. Translating gives CAISHMDRSYEQYF.

In its sample, this clone was seen once. The chain uses TRBV7-8 and TRBJ1-4; the match to TRBD1 covers 8 bases. This CDR3 region has 16 residues. The germline gives CDR1 SGHVS, CDR2 FQNEAQ. Trimming took 5 bases from V and 1 from J; bases not matched to a gene: 6. In DNA, the CDR3 is TGTGCCAGCAGCGGTCCCACAGGGGGAACTAATGAAAAACTGTTTTTT. Its protein is CASSGPTGGTNEKLFF.

The chain has TRBV13 and TRBJ2-5; 9 bases line up with TRBD1. J gave up 5 bases and V 5 bases, and 3 bases lay outside the gene matches. This CDR3 contains 13 residues. Per germline, CDR1 PRHDT and CDR2 FYEKMQ (reference sequence). The CDR3 loop is CASSRDRAETQYF. The DNA of the CDR3 is TGTGCCAGCAGCCGGGACAGGGCTGAGACCCAGTACTTC.

This sequence joins TRBV13 and TRBJ2-1; TRBD2 is a possible D gene (6 bases). V lost 0 bases and J 2 bases, leaving 11 bases between the germline ends. The CDR3 is made up of 16 amino acids. Germline V gene lookup returns CDR1 PRHDT and CDR2 FYEKMQ (reference sequence). This chain's CDR3 is CASSLGPGGAYNEQFF. Here the CDR3 DNA reads TGTGCCAGCAGCTTAGGCCCAGGCGGGGCCTACAATGAGCAGTTCTTC.

This clone was picked up one time. The chain recombines TRBV6-5 with TRBJ2-5, with 11 positions matching TRBD2. Unmatched junction bases numbered 3, after V lost 4 bases and J lost 2 bases. Germline lookup yields CDR1 MNHEY and CDR2 SVGAGI. The CDR3 length is 15 residues. The CDR3 DNA follows: TGTGCCAGCAGTTCTACTAGCGGGGGACAAGAGACCCAGTACTTC. It codes for CASSSTSGGQETQYF.

The chain is built from TRBV29-1 and TRBJ2-6; D is ambiguous. V was clipped by 4 bases and J by 0 bases, with 13 bases between them. Per germline, CDR1 SQVTM and CDR2 ANQGSEA. The CDR3 sequence is 16 residues long. CDR3 loop: CSVVAGLSSGANVLTF. The CDR3 DNA sequence: TGCAGCGTTGTGGCAGGATTAAGCTCTGGGGCCAACGTCCTGACTTTC.

J is TRBJ1-2 and V is TRBV4-1; D may be TRBD1 (6 bases). The CDR3 sequence is 15 residues long. Germline V lookup: CDR1 MGHRA, CDR2 YSYEKL. V lost 2 bases and J lost 1, with 11 bases in between. The CDR3 DNA reads TGCGCCAGCAGCCAACACGGGACATATAACTATGGCTACACCTTC. Its protein product is CASSQHGTYNYGYTF.

This chain uses TRBV6-5 with TRBJ1-3; D might be TRBD1 (5 bases). CDR3 length: 15 residues. Germline assignment: CDR1 MNHEY and CDR2 SVGAGI. V lost 6 bases, J lost 2 bases, and 14 bases lay in between. CDR3 residues: CASSNTEGAGNTIYF. Here the CDR3 DNA reads TGTGCCAGCAGCAACACAGAAGGGGCTGGAAACACCATATATTTT.

The rearrangement joins TRBV11-2 to TRBJ1-2; tentative D call: TRBD1 (5 bases). From germline, CDR1 is SGHAT and CDR2 FQNNGV. Between the trimmed V and J ends, which lost 5 bases and 4 bases, there was a span of 14 bases. The CDR3 is 14 amino acids. The CDR3 nucleotides are TGTGCCAGCAGCCTTGGGACTGGCCCCTATGGCTACACCTTC. Encoded protein: CASSLGTGPYGYTF.

The chain employs TRBV14 and TRBJ2-5, with 7 bases lining up with TRBD1. This CDR3 has 16 residues. With 0 bases clipped from V and 4 bases from J, the junction kept 8 bases outside the gene matches. Germline V gene lookup returns CDR1 SGHDN and CDR2 FVKESK. The CDR3 reads CASSQDNRGSLETQYF. The DNA of the CDR3 is TGTGCCAGCAGCCAAGATAACAGGGGATCTTTAGAGACCCAGTACTTC. Together with reference TRBV14 and TRBJ2-5, the CDR3 gives the full variable domain: EAGVTQFPSHSVIEKGQTVTLRCDPISGHDNLYWYRRVMGKEIKFLLHFVKESKQDESGMPNNRFLAERTGGTYSTLKVQPAELEDSGVYFCASSQDNRGSLETQYFGPGTRLLVL.

V is TRBV30 and J is TRBJ1-1; 10 bases match TRBD1. This CDR3 comprises 14 residues. The J segment lost 2 bases and the V segment lost 5 bases, leaving 5 bases of the junction unmatched. Germline CDR1 GTSNPN, CDR2 SVGIG (reference sequence). The DNA of the CDR3 is TGTGCCTGGGTGGACAGGGGGTTAAACACTGAAGCTTTCTTT. It specifies CAWVDRGLNTEAFF.

This chain joins TRBV25-1 and TRBJ1-4; D is uncertain. V gave up 6 bases and J gave up 5 bases, with 4 bases separating them. Germline assignment: CDR1 MGHDK and CDR2 SYGVNS. The CDR3 loop spans 11 amino acids. The CDR3 nucleotides read TGTGCCAGCAGGGGCAATGAAAAACTGTTTTTT. Translating gives CASRGNEKLFF.